The subject of this entry is one T cell receptor (beta chain). This may arise from a read error, as a much more abundant clone is one base away. The data originate from a study of human T cells and chemical hapten exposure. TCRdb redid the calling of the RACE reads with MiXCR, one entry per CDR3 protein. Here the sample spans around 380,000 distinct CDR3 sequences, nearly 5% being singletons. CDR1 and CDR2 from the germline V gene are SQVTM and ANQGSEA. This CDR3 region has 15 residues. Time point of the sample: patch test 1, 2 weeks after DPC sensitization. Treatment of the sample: therapeutic diphenylcyclopropenone sensitization with weekly scalp DPC. Total RNA came from unfractionated whole blood.

V gene TRBV29-1 combines with J gene TRBJ1-2; TRBD1 matches 7 bases. Source: whole blood, taken in connection with sensitization to the hapten diphenylcyclopropenone (DPC). This TCR derives from a woman in her forties or fifties with alopecia areata. Some clones in this sample may be carry-over from other donors' samples. For the CDR3, the DNA is TGCAGCGTTGAAGAAGTAAGCAGGGGGAACTATGGCAACACCTTC. Residues: CSVEEVSRGNYGNTF.